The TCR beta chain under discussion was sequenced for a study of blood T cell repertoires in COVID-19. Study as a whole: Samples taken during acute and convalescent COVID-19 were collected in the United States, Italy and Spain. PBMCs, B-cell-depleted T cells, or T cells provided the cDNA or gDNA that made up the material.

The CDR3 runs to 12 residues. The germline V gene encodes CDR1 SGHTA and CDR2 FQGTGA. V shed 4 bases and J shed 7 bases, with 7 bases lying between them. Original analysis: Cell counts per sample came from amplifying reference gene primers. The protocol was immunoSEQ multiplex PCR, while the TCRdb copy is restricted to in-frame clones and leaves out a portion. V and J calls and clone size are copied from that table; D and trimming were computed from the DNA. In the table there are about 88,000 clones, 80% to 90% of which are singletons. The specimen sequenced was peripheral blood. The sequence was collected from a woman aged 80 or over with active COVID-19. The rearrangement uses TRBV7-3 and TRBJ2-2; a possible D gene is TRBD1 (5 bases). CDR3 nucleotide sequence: TGTGCCAGCAGCTCAAGGGGCGGGGAGCTGTTTTTT. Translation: CASSSRGGELFF.